The clone carrying this T cell receptor (beta chain) was found many times. Its target is not known. The data belong to a study of T-cell reconstitution after alpha-beta-depleted transplantation in children. Study-wide results and limits: Several hundred expanded graft clones reportedly supplied alpha-beta T cells about two months after transplant. Among T cells one year after transplant, newly produced cells accounted for most counts and diversity.

Unique molecular identifiers tagged the TCRbeta library. MiXCR, applied by TCRdb to the PCR reads, yields one record per CDR3 protein. The table lists some 190,000 distinct CDR3 sequences, approximately 10% of them singletons. The CDR3 is 15 amino acids. Germline V gene lookup returns CDR1 MNHEY and CDR2 SVGAGI. V dropped 2 bases and J dropped 4 bases, with 14 bases sitting between them. Sequencing used PBMCs, obtained before TCRalphabeta/CD19-depleted stem cell transplant. This clonotype was obtained from a boy aged 2 to 10 with acute myeloid leukemia, due to receive a stem cell transplant. This sequence joins TRBV6-5 and TRBJ1-1; tentatively, D is TRBD1 (6 bases). CDR3 amino acids: CASSYRGTGITEAFF. The CDR3 DNA reads as TGTGCCAGCAGTTACCGGGGCACAGGGATCACTGAAGCTTTCTTT.